The 19 T cell receptor beta chains listed next were all sequenced from one sample in a study of blood T cell repertoires in COVID-19. Measured with immunoSEQ multiplex PCR; TCRdb has only the in-frame clones, and not every one. The sample includes some 370,000 clones, roughly 90% of them seen just once. The specimen was peripheral blood. These receptors all come from a young man with active or convalescent COVID-19.

The gene calls are TRBV7-9 and TRBJ1-2; the D gene is possibly TRBD1 (6 bases). CDR1 and CDR2 from the germline V gene are SEHNR and FQNEAQ (reference sequence). V was shortened by 3 bases and J by 4 bases, with 18 bases between the two germline ends. The CDR3 loop spans 16 amino acids. The DNA for the CDR3 is TGTGCCAGCAGCTTTAATTATCGACAGGTGGTCTATGGCTACACCTTC. It is translated as CASSFNYRQVVYGYTF.

This chain joins TRBV7-9 and TRBJ1-5; 7 bases line up with TRBD1. This CDR3 has 15 residues. J was trimmed by 4 bases and V by 2 bases; bases with no gene match: 5. CDR1 is SEHNR and CDR2 is FQNEAQ in the germline V gene (reference sequence). The CDR3: CASSLTGQLNQPQHF. CDR3 sequence (DNA): TGTGCCAGCAGCTTAACGGGACAGTTAAATCAGCCCCAGCATTTT.

The rearrangement links TRBV3-1 (or the pseudogene TRBV3-2) to TRBJ1-4; tentative D call: TRBD1 (5 bases). The germline V gene has CDR1 LGHDT and CDR2 YNNKEL (reference sequence). The CDR3 is 14 amino acids. Trimming shortened V by 4 bases and J by 5 bases, and 11 bases separated the two germline ends. The CDR3 spells CASSPWGVNEKLFF. The CDR3 DNA follows: TGTGCCAGCAGCCCATGGGGGGTCAATGAAAAACTGTTTTTT.

The V gene is TRBV28, the J gene TRBJ2-1; 13 bases match TRBD2. There are 15 residues in the CDR3. The V segment lost 3 bases and the J segment 12 bases; nucleotides outside the gene matches: 8. Germline lookup yields CDR1 MDHEN and CDR2 SYDVKM. CDR3 bases: TGTGCCAGCAGTTTGGTGGGACTAGCGGGGATCGGGCAGTTCTTC. Translated, it gives CASSLVGLAGIGQFF. The whole variable domain, filled in from reference TRBV28 and TRBJ2-1, reads DVKVTQSSRYLVKRTGEKVFLECVQDMDHENMFWYRQDPGLGLRLIYFSYDVKMKEKGDIPEGYSVSREKKERFSLILESASTNQTSMYLCASSLVGLAGIGQFFGPGTRLTVL.

CDR3 amino acids: CASSLASVRGTQYF. CDR3 in DNA: TGTGCCAGCAGCTTAGCGTCAGTTAGGGGGACCCAGTACTTC. J is TRBJ2-5 and V is TRBV7-9; D may be TRBD1 (5 bases). Germline-derived CDR1 and CDR2 are SEHNR and FQNEAQ (reference sequence). V dropped 0 bases and J dropped 7 bases, with 12 bases sitting between them. CDR3 length: 14 amino acids. The complete variable domain, with remaining parts taken from reference TRBV7-9 and TRBJ2-5, reads DTGVSQNPRHKITKRGQNVTFRCDPISEHNRLYWYRQTLGQGPEFLTYFQNEAQLEKSRLLSDRFSAERPKGSFSTLEIQRTEQGDSAMYLCASSLASVRGTQYFGPGTRLLVL.

The chain carries TRBV9 and TRBJ1-4, with D perhaps matching TRBD1 (5 bases). The CDR3 spans 15 residues. Trimming left V 3 bases short and J 0 bases short, with 9 bases between. The germline V gene encodes CDR1 SGDLS and CDR2 YYNGEE. The CDR3: CASSARQTTNEKLFF. The CDR3 DNA reads TGTGCCAGCAGCGCAAGACAGACAACTAATGAAAAACTGTTTTTT.

CDR3 region: CASSPGGVYEQYF. CDR3 bases: TGCGCCAGCAGCCCGGGGGGGGTGTACGAGCAGTACTTC. This chain links TRBV5-1 with TRBJ2-7, with 8 bases aligning to TRBD2. Germline loops: CDR1 SGHRS, CDR2 YFSETQ. The CDR3 runs 13 residues. J was trimmed by 4 bases and V by 4 bases; bases with no gene match: 4.

This chain uses TRBV6-5 with TRBJ2-5; D perhaps matches TRBD2 (7 bases). This CDR3 is 15 amino acids long. With 6 bases removed from V and 5 bases from J, the gap between germline ends came to 19 bases. Germline V CDR1 and CDR2: MNHEY, SVGAGI. CDR3: CASSRDTGGRETQYF. The CDR3 coding sequence is TGTGCCAGCAGCCGGGACACGGGGGGTCGGGAGACCCAGTACTTC.

The CDR3 DNA reads as TGTGCCAGCACCCCCGTCAATCAGCCCCAGCATTTT. This sequence encodes CASTPVNQPQHF. V gene TRBV28 combines with J gene TRBJ1-5; D unclear. Per germline, CDR1 MDHEN and CDR2 SYDVKM. Trimming shortened V by 7 bases and J by 3 bases, and 7 bases separated the two germline ends. The CDR3 consists of 12 residues.

This sequence joins TRBV19 and TRBJ1-3; the D gene is possibly TRBD1 (5 bases). The germline V and J ends were trimmed by 8 bases and 0 bases, with 14 bases remaining between them. Germline-derived CDR1 and CDR2 are LNHDA and SQIVND (reference sequence). CDR3 size: 15 residues. The CDR3 nucleotides read TGTGCCAGTGAGAGGTCGGGGGACTCTGGAAACACCATATATTTT. It is translated as CASERSGDSGNTIYF.

The V call is TRBV15, the J call TRBJ2-1; D remains ambiguous. Germline V gene data show CDR1 as LNHNV and CDR2 as YYDKDF (reference sequence). V lost 0 bases and J lost 8, with 5 bases in between. The CDR3 length is 12 residues. The CDR3 DNA is TGTGCCACCAGCAGAGAAGCGCATGAGCAGTTCTTC. As protein: CATSREAHEQFF.

V and J are TRBV19 and TRBJ1-3; 8 nucleotides match TRBD1. The CDR3 length is 15 residues. Germline V lookup: CDR1 LNHDA, CDR2 SQIVND (reference sequence). With V trimmed by 9 bases and J by 0 bases, 7 bases remained unmatched. This chain's CDR3 is CASRDRILSGNTIYF. In DNA, the CDR3 is TGTGCCAGCCGGGACAGGATCCTCTCTGGAAACACCATATATTTT.

The chain couples TRBV7-3 to TRBJ2-1, with 8 bases that match TRBD1. The CDR3 covers 20 residues. Germline V gives CDR1 SGHTA, CDR2 FQGTGA. The V and J ends lost 4 bases and 0 bases, in that order; junction bases with no gene match: 17. CDR3 DNA sequence: TGTGCCAGCAGCTCTCATGCGAGACAGGGGACCTCAGGCTCCTACAATGAGCAGTTCTTC. It codes for CASSSHARQGTSGSYNEQFF.

The chain combines TRBV6-5 with TRBJ1-1; possibly TRBD1 for D (6 bases). The CDR3 sequence is 13 residues long. Germline loops: CDR1 MNHEY, CDR2 SVGAGI. V shed 2 bases and J shed 3 bases, with 7 bases lying between them. The CDR3: CASSYGGYTEAFF. The CDR3 DNA reads as TGTGCCAGCAGTTACGGGGGCTACACTGAAGCTTTCTTT.

This clone came up a few times. This chain joins TRBV9 and TRBJ1-1; a possible D gene is TRBD1 (5 bases). Germline CDR1 and CDR2: SGDLS and YYNGEE. Deletions cut 3 bases from V and 2 bases from J, with 11 bases between. There are 14 residues in the CDR3. CDR3 sequence (DNA): TGTGCCAGCAGCGGAGGGGACTTTAACACTGAAGCTTTCTTT. Amino acid sequence: CASSGGDFNTEAFF.

This sequence joins TRBV11-2 and TRBJ2-3; 9 positions agree with TRBD2. The J segment lost 5 bases and the V segment lost 4 bases, leaving 10 bases of the junction unmatched. CDR3 size: 16 residues. Germline V CDR1 and CDR2: SGHAT, FQNNGV. CDR3 protein: CASSWRASGVQDTQYF. The CDR3 DNA sequence: TGTGCCAGCAGCTGGCGGGCTAGCGGGGTACAAGATACGCAGTATTTT.

The chain combines TRBV7-9 with TRBJ1-2; D gene uncertain. V gave up 3 bases and J gave up 2 bases, with 13 bases separating them. Looked up from germline, CDR1 is SEHNR and CDR2 is FQNEAQ (reference sequence). The CDR3 is made up of 15 amino acids. CDR3 bases: TGTGCCAGCAGCTTTCTTCAGGCGGGGAACTATGGCTACACCTTC. Its translation is CASSFLQAGNYGYTF. The full variable domain, with the rest looked up from reference TRBV7-9 and TRBJ1-2, is DTGVSQNPRHKITKRGQNVTFRCDPISEHNRLYWYRQTLGQGPEFLTYFQNEAQLEKSRLLSDRFSAERPKGSFSTLEIQRTEQGDSAMYLCASSFLQAGNYGYTFGSGTRLTVV.

The rearrangement joins TRBV28 to TRBJ2-2, with TRBD2 matching 10 bases. This CDR3 region has 18 residues. Germline V gene sequence: CDR1 MDHEN, CDR2 SYDVKM. With V trimmed by 5 bases and J by 0 bases, 9 bases remained unmatched. The CDR3 coding sequence is TGTGCCAGCAGTCCATGGGATAGCGGGGGGCCGAACACCGGGGAGCTGTTTTTT. Protein product: CASSPWDSGGPNTGELFF.

There are a few counts of this clone. The J gene is TRBJ1-1, the V gene TRBV6-5, with D maybe TRBD1 (6 bases). This CDR3 contains 14 residues. V lost 7 bases, J lost 5 bases, and 17 bases lay in between. CDR1 MNHEY and CDR2 SVGAGI come from the germline V gene. The CDR3: CASTKTRGGTEAFF. DNA of the CDR3: TGTGCCAGCACCAAGACGAGGGGGGGGACTGAAGCTTTCTTT.